The 8 T cell receptor beta chains listed next were all sequenced from one sample in a study of blood T cell repertoires in COVID-19. Produced via immunoSEQ multiplex PCR; TCRdb's table is partial and in-frame only. This sample has about 210,000 clones, with around 83% found just once. Source material: peripheral blood. All receptors come from a woman between 45 and 60 years old with acute or convalescent COVID-19.

This chain joins TRBV24-1 and TRBJ1-5, with TRBD1 matching over 7 bases. Germline trimming cut 9 bases from V and 1 base from J; bases unmatched to any gene: 8. CDR1 and CDR2 from the germline V gene are KGHDR and SFDVKD. The CDR3 has 15 amino acids. CDR3 loop: CATREGGGSNQPQHF. The DNA for the CDR3 is TGTGCCACCCGGGAGGGAGGGGGCAGCAATCAGCCCCAGCATTTT.

This chain links TRBV18 with TRBJ2-7; D perhaps matches TRBD1 (6 bases). CDR1 and CDR2 (germline): KGHSH, LQKENI. The CDR3 runs to 15 residues. Trimming left V 3 bases short and J 5 bases short, with 17 bases between. As DNA, the CDR3 is TGTGCCAGCTCACCTAAACAGGGAAGACACGACGAGCAGTACTTC. This gives the protein CASSPKQGRHDEQYF.

J is TRBJ2-7 and V is TRBV18; no firm D call. This CDR3 comprises 15 residues. CDR1 and CDR2 (germline): KGHSH, LQKENI. The ends were cut back, 3 bases at V and 0 bases at J, with 12 bases in the middle. The CDR3, as DNA: TGTGCCAGCTCACCCGGTAAAATGGTCTCCTACGAGCAGTACTTC. Translation: CASSPGKMVSYEQYF.

The chain couples TRBV24-1 to TRBJ1-1; the D gene is possibly TRBD1 (6 bases). Looked up from germline, CDR1 is KGHDR and CDR2 is SFDVKD. The V gene lost 1 base and the J gene lost 8 bases, with 10 bases spanning the gap. The CDR3 loop spans 13 amino acids. The CDR3: CATSDFWGQEAFF. In DNA, the CDR3 is TGTGCCACCAGTGATTTTTGGGGGCAAGAAGCTTTCTTT.

This sequence joins TRBV30 and TRBJ2-6; the D gene is possibly TRBD2 (6 bases). CDR3 length equals 16 residues. Germline V gives CDR1 GTSNPN, CDR2 SVGIG (reference sequence). V was clipped by 5 bases and J by 8 bases, with 22 bases between them. In DNA, the CDR3 is TGTGCCTGGGGGAGGAACCTGGGGACCTCATCCAACGTCCTGACTTTC. Translation: CAWGRNLGTSSNVLTF.

The V and J genes are TRBV12-3 or TRBV12-4 and TRBJ2-5, with D perhaps matching TRBD1 (5 bases). CDR3 length: 13 amino acids. The V and J ends lost 3 bases and 3 bases respectively, with 8 bases between them. CDR3 loop: CASSLKGKETQYF. As DNA, the CDR3 is TGTGCCAGCAGTTTGAAGGGGAAAGAGACCCAGTACTTC.

Of note for this clone: Its ends do not fully match the called genes, so a read error is possible. The chain has TRBV7-3 and TRBJ2-1; 11 nucleotides line up with TRBD2. The CDR3 has 14 amino acids. CDR1 and CDR2 (germline): SGHTA, FQGTGA. For the CDR3, the DNA is TGTGCCAGCAGCTTCTCCGGGACTAGCGGAGGGACGGTCTTC. It translates to CASSFSGTSGGTVF.

The chain combines TRBV25-1 with TRBJ2-3; 8 positions match TRBD1. CDR1 is MGHDK and CDR2 is SYGVNS in the germline V gene. The trim removed 4 bases at V and 0 bases at J, leaving 3 bases unmatched. CDR3 length: 15 amino acids. CDR3 bases: TGTGCCAGCAGTGGCCGGGACAGGAGCACAGATACGCAGTATTTT. Its translation: CASSGRDRSTDTQYF.